Listed below are T cell receptor beta chains from one sample, sequenced in a study of PD-L1 blockade in urothelial cancer. TCRdb's table, derived via immunoSEQ multiplex PCR, lists solely in-frame clones and lacks some. The sample contains around 41,000 clones, 70% to 90% of which appear only once. Sequences were derived from PBMCs, sampled around atezolizumab (anti-PD-L1) treatment. The receptor set was obtained from a woman in her sixties or seventies with urothelial cancer. Both conserved end residues are part of each CDR3. Fields, in order: D gene, J gene, clone size, V gene, CDR3 DNA, CDR3 protein. D genes are given only for firm matches. Size is omitted from some rows. Given values are once, few, many or a class for expanded clones.

.	TRBJ2-5	.	TRBV11-2	TGTGCCAGCAGCTTGGGGAGAGGAGGGGAGACCCAGTACTTC	CASSLGRGGETQYF
TRBD2	TRBJ2-3	.	TRBV7-7	TGTGCCAGCAGCCCAACTAGCGGGGGAGTTCATAATACGCAGTATTTT	CASSPTSGGVHNTQYF
TRBD1	TRBJ1-2	.	TRBV10-3	TGTGCCATCAGCGAACAGGGGTCTAACTATGGCTACACCTTC	CAISEQGSNYGYTF
TRBD1	TRBJ2-5	.	TRBV19	TGTGCCAGTAGGGGAAGGGACAGGGGGCGAGAGACCCAGTACTTC	CASRGRDRGRETQYF
TRBD1	TRBJ2-2	.	TRBV9	TGTGCCAGCACCTTGACAGGGGGCGGAACCGGGGAGCTGTTTTTT	CASTLTGGGTGELFF
.	TRBJ2-5	.	TRBV13	TGTGCCAGCAGCCGGCAAGCTGGAGGCGTGGAGACCCAGTACTTC	CASSRQAGGVETQYF
.	TRBJ1-6	.	TRBV13	TGTGCCAGCAGCTTAGGGGGGCCCTATAATTCACCCCTCCACTTT	CASSLGGPYNSPLHF
TRBD1	TRBJ2-3	.	TRBV7-9	TGTGCCAGCAGCCCTCAGGGGGCCGGGGGCACAGATACGCAGTATTTT	CASSPQGAGGTDTQYF
.	TRBJ2-7	.	TRBV6-1	TGTGCCAGCTCTGGCCAGGGGTACGAGCAGTACTTC	CASSGQGYEQYF
.	TRBJ2-1	few	TRBV6-1	TGTGCCAGCAGTGAAGGGTCAGGGTACAATGAGCAGTTCTTC	CASSEGSGYNEQFF
TRBD2	TRBJ2-2	.	TRBV7-9	TGTGCCAGCAGCTTACGGCTAGCGGGAGGAGTCACCGGGGAGCTGTTTTTT	CASSLRLAGGVTGELFF
TRBD2	TRBJ2-3	.	TRBV9	TGTGCCAGCAGCTTGACTAGCGGGAGCGGAATAGATACGCAGTATTTT	CASSLTSGSGIDTQYF
TRBD2	TRBJ2-3	.	TRBV10-3	TGTGCCATCACTGACGGGACTAGCGGGATCACAGATACGCAGTATTTT	CAITDGTSGITDTQYF
TRBD2	TRBJ2-1	.	TRBV5-5	TGTGCCAGCAGCTTGGCTCTCGGCGGGAGCGTCGATTACAATGAGCAGTTCTTC	CASSLALGGSVDYNEQFF
.	TRBJ2-7	.	TRBV27	TGTGCCAGCAGGCCAACTAGCAGTCGCGACGAGCAGTACTTC	CASRPTSSRDEQYF
.	TRBJ2-7	.	TRBV2	TGTGCCAGCAGTGAAGTCTCCGGGACTGGCTCCTACGAGCAGTACTTC	CASSEVSGTGSYEQYF
.	TRBJ2-5	.	TRBV4-1	TGCGCCAGCAGCCAAAACCGGGGCCAGGGGCGGACCCAGTACTTC	CASSQNRGQGRTQYF
TRBD1	TRBJ1-2	.	TRBV27	TGTGCCAGCAGTTTAGACAGGGACTATGGCTACACCTTC	CASSLDRDYGYTF
.	TRBJ2-1	.	TRBV7-7	TGTGCCAGCAGCCCGGGGACAAGAAGCAATGAGCAGTTCTTC	CASSPGTRSNEQFF
.	TRBJ1-1	.	TRBV5-1	TGCGCCAGCAGCCCGGGGGATGTGAACACTGAAGCTTTCTTT	CASSPGDVNTEAFF
TRBD1	TRBJ1-1	.	TRBV5-1	TGCGCCAGCAGCCTGGACAGGGGACGGGGCACTGAAGCTTTCTTT	CASSLDRGRGTEAFF
TRBD1	TRBJ1-1	.	TRBV10-1	TGCGCCAGCAGTGAAGGACAGGGCAACACTGAAGCTTTCTTT	CASSEGQGNTEAFF
TRBD2	TRBJ2-1	.	TRBV7-2	TGTGCCAGCAGCCCTGCGGGACTAGCGGAGAATGAGCAGTTCTTC	CASSPAGLAENEQFF
TRBD1	TRBJ2-7	.	TRBV19	TGTGCCAGTAGTATCGGGCAGGGGGCGTACGAGCAGTACTTC	CASSIGQGAYEQYF
TRBD2	TRBJ2-7	.	TRBV7-9	TGTGCCAGCAGCTTATGGGGGGAGGGGTACGAGCAGTACTTC	CASSLWGEGYEQYF
TRBD1	TRBJ2-2	.	TRBV7-2	TGTGCCAGCAGCTTCCAGGGGGCTAAGACTGGGGAGCTGTTTTTT	CASSFQGAKTGELFF
TRBD1	TRBJ2-1	.	TRBV10-1	TGCGCCAGCAGTGACTCTCGAAAGGCAGGGGGCGTGTTGGATGAGCAGTTCTTC	CASSDSRKAGGVLDEQFF
.	TRBJ2-7	.	TRBV28	TGTGCCAGCAACGGGCGGAAGAGAAGGGAGAAGCAGTACTTC	CASNGRKRREKQYF
TRBD2	TRBJ2-7	once	TRBV5-4	TGTGCCAGCAGCTTGGGCGCGGGGGGGACCCGTTACGAGCAGTACTTC	CASSLGAGGTRYEQYF
TRBD1	TRBJ1-2	once	TRBV6-1	TGTGCCAGCAGTGAAGGGCCGGGACAGGGGGACTATGGCTACACCTTC	CASSEGPGQGDYGYTF
TRBD1	TRBJ2-1	.	TRBV7-2	TGTGCCAGCAGCTCAGGGGGCGATGAGCAGTTCTTC	CASSSGGDEQFF
.	TRBJ1-2	once	TRBV10-3	TGTGCCATCAGTGGGTCCACTGACTATGGCTACACCTTC	CAISGSTDYGYTF